Each of the 26 T cell receptor beta chains below was sequenced from the same sample in a study of tumor-infiltrating lymphocytes in localized non-small cell lung cancer. Some clones are missing from TCRdb's copy, which holds only in-frame ones; the method was immunoSEQ multiplex PCR. Of 10,000 to 13,000 clones listed, about 69% are singletons. The sequenced sample consisted of lung tumor tissue. The receptors derive from a human donor with non-small cell lung cancer.

Only a few counts were recorded for this clone. The chain joins TRBV28 to TRBJ1-2; D not resolved. CDR3 length equals 16 residues. Deletions cut 2 bases from V and 4 bases from J, with 17 bases between. The V gene's germline CDR1 is MDHEN and CDR2 SYDVKM. As DNA, the CDR3 is TGTGCCAGCAGTTTAGGAGCCGGGTCGGTGTTCTATGGCTACACCTTC. Translation: CASSLGAGSVFYGYTF.

The sample holds one count of this clone. The chain employs TRBV18 and TRBJ2-7; TRBD2 matches at 7 bases. The length of the CDR3 is 18 residues. Losses at the gene ends were 2 bases for V and 2 bases for J; bases not matched to a gene: 15. Germline assignment: CDR1 KGHSH and CDR2 LQKENI. The CDR3 DNA is TGTGCCAGCTCACCAATCCGCGGGAGTCGTAGGGAACCCTACGAGCAGTACTTC. Amino acid sequence: CASSPIRGSRREPYEQYF. The full variable domain, rest sourced from reference TRBV18 and TRBJ2-7, is NAGVMQNPRHLVRRRGQEARLRCSPMKGHSHVYWYRQLPEEGLKFMVYLQKENIIDESGMPKERFSAEFPKEGPSILRIQQVVRGDSAAYFCASSPIRGSRREPYEQYFGPGTRLTVT.

This clone has a single count. The chain joins TRBV6-5 to TRBJ2-3; TRBD2 aligns across 12 bases. V dropped 6 bases and J dropped 6; count of bases not matched to a gene: 7. Germline V gene lookup returns CDR1 MNHEY and CDR2 SVGAGI. The CDR3 is 15 residues long. The CDR3 spells CASRASGGVGDTQYF. The CDR3 DNA sequence: TGTGCCAGCAGAGCTAGCGGGGGGGTAGGGGATACGCAGTATTTT.

This sequence joins TRBV19 and TRBJ1-1; D remains unclear. The CDR3 covers 11 residues. Trimming pared 3 bases from V and 7 bases from J, leaving 6 bases between. Germline values: CDR1 LNHDA, CDR2 SQIVND (reference sequence). The CDR3 loop reads CASSIGNEAFF. Here the CDR3 DNA reads TGTGCCAGTAGTATTGGTAATGAAGCTTTCTTT.

The J gene is TRBJ1-5, the V gene TRBV5-6; no definite D call. V lost 5 bases and J lost 0, with 12 bases in between. This CDR3 comprises 15 residues. Germline lookup yields CDR1 SGHDT and CDR2 YYEEEE. The CDR3 nucleotides are TGTGCCAGCAGTACGGGGTTCTATAGCAATCAGCCCCAGCATTTT. Translated: CASSTGFYSNQPQHF. Drawing the rest from reference TRBV5-6 and TRBJ1-5, the complete variable domain is DAGVTQSPTHLIKTRGQQVTLRCSPKSGHDTVSWYQQALGQGPQFIFQYYEEEERQRGNFPDRFSGHQFPNYSSELNVNALLLGDSALYLCASSTGFYSNQPQHFGDGTRLSIL.

This sequence joins TRBV7-2 and TRBJ1-2, with D uncertain. CDR3 length equals 14 residues. Germline lookup yields CDR1 SGHTA and CDR2 FQGNSA. The V end was cut by 2 bases, the J end by 8 bases, with 15 bases between. DNA for the CDR3: TGTGCCAGCAGCTTAAGGGTAGGGTCCTACGGCTACACCTTC. It yields the protein CASSLRVGSYGYTF.

The gene calls are TRBV9 and TRBJ2-1; 10 positions agree with TRBD2. V shed 0 bases and J 7 bases; nucleotides not matched to a gene: 7. This CDR3 is 16 amino acids long. The germline CDR1 and CDR2 sequences are SGDLS and YYNGEE. In DNA, the CDR3 is TGTGCCAGCAGCGTAGGGTTAGCGGGAGGCGGGAATGAGCAGTTCTTC. Translating gives CASSVGLAGGGNEQFF.

This chain uses TRBV5-6 with TRBJ2-5, with TRBD1 as a possible D gene (5 bases). CDR1 and CDR2 from the germline V gene are SGHDT and YYEEEE. The germline V and J ends were trimmed by 5 bases and 0 bases, with 14 bases remaining between them. This CDR3 spans 15 amino acids. As DNA, the CDR3 is TGTGCCAGCAGTAGAGACAGAAGGTACCAAGAGACCCAGTACTTC. It is translated as CASSRDRRYQETQYF.

The chain recombines TRBV11-3 with TRBJ2-4, with D possibly TRBD2 on 6 matching bases. The V gene lost 1 base and the J gene lost 0 bases, with 19 bases spanning the gap. Germline V lookup: CDR1 SGHNT, CDR2 YENEEA. The CDR3 runs 19 residues. The CDR3 bases are TGTGCCAGCAGCTTAGGTGGGACTCCCTTTTCGCTAGCCAAAAACATTCAGTACTTC. It specifies CASSLGGTPFSLAKNIQYF. Full variable domain (remainder filled in from reference TRBV11-3 and TRBJ2-4): EAGVVQSPRYKIIEKKQPVAFWCNPISGHNTLYWYLQNLGQGPELLIRYENEEAVDDSQLPKDRFSAERLKGVDSTLKIQPAELGDSAVYLCASSLGGTPFSLAKNIQYFGAGTRLSVL.

This chain connects TRBV30 to TRBJ2-7; the D call may be TRBD1 or TRBD2 (6 bases each). V shed 3 bases and J shed 1 base, with 10 bases lying between them. Germline V gene sequence: CDR1 GTSNPN, CDR2 SVGIG (reference sequence). The CDR3 spans 13 residues. The chain's CDR3 is CAWRRGESYEQYF. The CDR3 region has the DNA TGTGCCTGGAGGAGGGGGGAGTCCTACGAGCAGTACTTC.

A single count supports this clone. This chain connects TRBV5-1 to TRBJ1-1, with D uncertain. The V end lost 0 bases, the J end lost 2 bases, and 8 bases lay between the germline ends. Germline V CDR1 and CDR2: SGHRS, YFSETQ. The CDR3 extends over 14 amino acids. CDR3 region: CASSLVSANTEAFF. The DNA for the CDR3 is TGCGCCAGCAGCTTGGTCTCGGCCAACACTGAAGCTTTCTTT.

This clone appeared a few times. The V gene is TRBV5-1, the J gene TRBJ1-2; 7 bases are a match to TRBD1. The V and J ends lost 4 bases and 4 bases, in that order; junction bases with no gene match: 10. This CDR3 has 15 amino acids. Germline-derived CDR1 and CDR2 are SGHRS and YFSETQ. The CDR3 DNA follows: TGCGCCAGCAGCGCCCAGGGGGGCCCGTCCTATGGCTACACCTTC. It codes for CASSAQGGPSYGYTF.

This chain joins TRBV9 and TRBJ1-5, with 7 bases fitting TRBD1. The CDR3 length is 13 residues. J was trimmed by 4 bases and V by 3 bases; bases with no gene match: 1. Germline loops: CDR1 SGDLS, CDR2 YYNGEE. The CDR3 DNA is TGTGCCAGCAGCGGGACAGGTAATCAGCCCCAGCATTTT. Its translation is CASSGTGNQPQHF.

The CDR3 reads CASSLVSQGGIETQYF. CDR3 bases: TGTGCCAGCAGCTTAGTTTCTCAGGGAGGGATAGAGACCCAGTACTTC. This rearrangement joins TRBV7-2 to TRBJ2-5; TRBD2 matches 7 bases. The CDR3 is 16 amino acids. Unmatched junction bases numbered 9, after V lost 1 base and J lost 4 bases. Germline-derived CDR1 and CDR2 are SGHTA and FQGNSA.

The chain is built from TRBV7-2 and TRBJ2-4; 10 nucleotides line up with TRBD2. The germline V gene has CDR1 SGHTA and CDR2 FQGNSA. The CDR3 has 16 residues. Germline trimming cut 5 bases from V and 8 bases from J; bases unmatched to any gene: 12. CDR3 sequence: CASSQLGLAPSHIQYF. The CDR3 nucleotides read TGTGCCAGCAGCCAGCTGGGACTAGCGCCGAGCCACATTCAGTACTTC.

The chain has TRBV7-9 and TRBJ2-3; D not resolved. Germline lookup yields CDR1 SEHNR and CDR2 FQNEAQ (reference sequence). V was trimmed by 1 base and J by 1 base, leaving 15 bases between them. The CDR3 totals 17 residues. The CDR3 DNA is TGTGCCAGCAGCTTAGGTCGGCGAAGGGCTGGCACAGATACGCAGTATTTT. It yields the protein CASSLGRRRAGTDTQYF.

In this sample, this clone is medium-sized (0.01 to 0.1%). V is TRBV10-1 and J is TRBJ2-1; 7 bases are a match to TRBD1. Germline values: CDR1 WNHNN, CDR2 SYGVQD (reference sequence). Trimming removed 3 bases from V and 12 bases from J; junction bases left unmatched: 11. This CDR3 is built from 14 residues. CDR3 sequence (DNA): TGCGCCAGCAGTGACCCGGGACAGCGATGGGGGCAGTTCTTC. It yields the protein CASSDPGQRWGQFF.

This sequence joins TRBV5-7 and TRBJ2-7, with D possibly being TRBD1 or TRBD2 (6 bases each). TRBV5-7 carries the ORF label, with uncertain function. V was clipped by 3 bases and J by 2 bases, with 21 bases between them. The CDR3 extends over 17 amino acids. The CDR3 DNA reads TGTGCCAGCAGCTCCACCCAGGGGACTGATAGTACCTACGAGCAGTACTTC. This encodes CASSSTQGTDSTYEQYF.

This clone was recorded only once. The chain couples TRBV18 to TRBJ2-1; D is perhaps TRBD2 (5 bases). Trimming left V 0 bases short and J 8 bases short, with 8 bases between. CDR1 is KGHSH and CDR2 is LQKENI in the germline V gene. This CDR3 is 13 amino acids long. The CDR3 reads CASSPPSGDEQFF. In nucleotides, the CDR3 is TGTGCCAGCTCACCACCATCCGGGGATGAGCAGTTCTTC.

The chain joins TRBV18 to TRBJ2-7; 7 bases map to TRBD2. CDR3 size: 12 residues. The germline V gene encodes CDR1 KGHSH and CDR2 LQKENI. V was pared by 3 bases and J by 5 bases, with 1 base of the junction left unmatched. The CDR3 sequence is CASSPSGDEQYF. The CDR3 nucleotides read TGTGCCAGCTCACCGAGCGGGGACGAGCAGTACTTC.

The V gene is TRBV29-1, the J gene TRBJ1-2, with 7 bases identical to TRBD1. The germline V gene has CDR1 SQVTM and CDR2 ANQGSEA. V was clipped by 2 bases and J by 4 bases; unmatched bases: 7. The CDR3 runs to 14 residues. CDR3 bases: TGCAGCGTTGAACCTATGGGACAGTTCTATGGCTACACCTTC. Encoded protein: CSVEPMGQFYGYTF. The full variable domain, with the rest looked up from reference TRBV29-1 and TRBJ1-2, is SAVISQKPSRDICQRGTSLTIQCQVDSQVTMMFWYRQQPGQSLTLIATANQGSEATYESGFVIDKFPISRPNLTFSTLTVSNMSPEDSSIYLCSVEPMGQFYGYTFGSGTRLTVV.

This chain joins TRBV5-1 and TRBJ1-4, with D possibly being TRBD1 (5 bases). Germline V CDR1 and CDR2: SGHRS, YFSETQ. The CDR3 length is 17 residues. V lost 0 bases and J 10 bases, leaving 22 bases between the germline ends. The CDR3 nucleotides are TGCGCCAGCAGCTTGGACTCCGGGACCAATATGATGGGAAAACTGTTTTTT. It yields the protein CASSLDSGTNMMGKLFF.

The chain joins TRBV27 to TRBJ2-7; 7 nucleotides line up with TRBD2. This CDR3 comprises 17 residues. The ends lost 2 bases at V and 6 bases at J; junction bases unmatched: 16. The germline CDR1 and CDR2 sequences are MNHEY and SMNVEV (reference sequence). CDR3: CASSLQPSLHGEGEQYF. The CDR3 coding sequence is TGTGCCAGCAGTTTACAGCCGTCCCTTCACGGGGAGGGCGAGCAGTACTTC.

The chain combines TRBV5-1 with TRBJ2-7; 11 nucleotides match TRBD2. Germline V gene lookup returns CDR1 SGHRS and CDR2 YFSETQ. The CDR3 length is 16 residues. After removal of 0 bases from V and 6 bases from J, the junction contained 8 bases not matched to a gene. The CDR3 DNA reads TGCGCCAGCAGCTTGGGTCGGGGACTAGCGGATGGCGAGCAGTACTTC. It specifies CASSLGRGLADGEQYF.

The chain combines TRBV7-9 with TRBJ1-1; perhaps TRBD1 as D (5 bases). CDR1 is SEHNR, CDR2 FQNEAQ, per germline (reference sequence). V was pared by 3 bases and J by 4 bases, with 9 bases between. The CDR3 extends over 13 amino acids. As DNA, the CDR3 is TGTGCCAGCAGCTTGGAGGGGACCACTGAAGCTTTCTTT. Protein product: CASSLEGTTEAFF.

The chain couples TRBV4-1 to TRBJ1-1; tentatively, D is TRBD1 (5 bases). The CDR3 contains 15 residues. The germline V gene encodes CDR1 MGHRA and CDR2 YSYEKL. Trimming pared 4 bases from V and 4 bases from J, leaving 16 bases between. CDR3 protein: CASSRGTFVSTEAFF. CDR3 DNA: TGCGCCAGCAGCCGAGGGACGTTTGTAAGCACTGAAGCTTTCTTT.